These 17 T cell receptor beta chains came from one sample sequenced in a study of shared clonotypes between healthy human individuals (TCRdb year 2020). The library was built by means of the immunoSEQ multiplex PCR assay. Sourced from immuneACCESS, this table was stored by TCRdb with only in-frame sequences that have V and J called. A share of the clones is absent; for the studies checked, an unresolved V gene accounts for under half, and the remainder has no known explanation. The sample table holds about 1.1 million clones, of which around 82% were seen once. In total, the top ten clones hold more than 0.45% of the sample. The sample comprised memory CD4+ T cells from PBMCs. In the paper's terms, the cell subset or site label means: CD45RA-negative fraction. All receptors come from a man aged 18 to 35 in good health. Some clones in this sample may be carry-over from other donors' samples.

The sample holds a few counts of this clone. The rearrangement uses TRBV5-1 and TRBJ2-1, with 11 bases that match TRBD2. The CDR3 extends over 14 amino acids. Germline V gives CDR1 SGHRS, CDR2 YFSETQ. Germline trimming cut 4 bases from V and 6 bases from J; bases unmatched to any gene: 3. The DNA for the CDR3 is TGCGCCAGCAGCCCTAGCGGGAGGTTCAATGAGCAGTTCTTC. This gives the protein CASSPSGRFNEQFF.

There are a few counts of this clone. V is TRBV5-5 and J is TRBJ2-1; D call uncertain. V was trimmed by 5 bases and J by 6 bases, leaving 3 bases between them. The CDR3 runs to 10 residues. The V gene's germline CDR1 is SGHKS and CDR2 YYEKEE (reference sequence). CDR3 sequence: CASSGNEQFF. DNA for the CDR3: TGTGCCAGCAGTGGCAATGAGCAGTTCTTC.

This clone was observed once. This rearrangement joins TRBV7-9 to TRBJ2-5; D uncertain. Germline V gives CDR1 SEHNR, CDR2 FQNEAQ (reference sequence). The CDR3 contains 13 residues. V lost 3 bases, J lost 1 base, and 6 bases lay in between. CDR3 sequence reads: CASSLWIQETQYF. As DNA, the CDR3 is TGTGCCAGCAGCTTGTGGATCCAAGAGACCCAGTACTTC. Full variable domain (outside the CDR3, taken from reference TRBV7-9 and TRBJ2-5): DTGVSQNPRHKITKRGQNVTFRCDPISEHNRLYWYRQTLGQGPEFLTYFQNEAQLEKSRLLSDRFSAERPKGSFSTLEIQRTEQGDSAMYLCASSLWIQETQYFGPGTRLLVL.

The V call is TRBV28, the J call TRBJ2-7; D unresolved. Trimming removed 2 bases at V and 2 bases at J, with 10 bases between. CDR1 is MDHEN and CDR2 is SYDVKM in the germline V gene. The CDR3 is 14 residues long. CDR3 in DNA: TGTGCCAGCAGTTTACAGTTCGCAACCTACGAGCAGTACTTC. Translation: CASSLQFATYEQYF.

The J gene is TRBJ1-2, the V gene TRBV7-8, with TRBD1 identical over 11 bases. The CDR3 consists of 21 residues. The germline V gene encodes CDR1 SGHVS and CDR2 FQNEAQ. Unmatched junction bases numbered 26, after V lost 5 bases and J lost 6 bases. The CDR3 region is CASSHLARTRDRGTLDNGYTF. The CDR3, as DNA: TGTGCCAGCAGCCACCTCGCTAGGACCCGGGACAGGGGGACTTTGGACAATGGCTACACCTTC.

The chain joins TRBV18 to TRBJ1-2; 9 positions match TRBD1. CDR1 and CDR2 from the germline V gene are KGHSH and LQKENI. The ends lost 4 bases at V and 7 bases at J; junction bases unmatched: 13. The CDR3 length is 16 residues. This chain's CDR3 is CASSLRDREAQGGYTF. The CDR3 DNA is TGTGCCAGCTCACTCCGGGACAGGGAGGCTCAGGGTGGCTACACCTTC. Full variable domain (rest looked up from reference TRBV18 and TRBJ1-2): NAGVMQNPRHLVRRRGQEARLRCSPMKGHSHVYWYRQLPEEGLKFMVYLQKENIIDESGMPKERFSAEFPKEGPSILRIQQVVRGDSAAYFCASSLRDREAQGGYTFGSGTRLTVV.

Turning to this clone: This sequence may be a read error, since a much larger clone differs from it by one base. The V call is TRBV6-1, the J call TRBJ2-5; 8 bases match TRBD2. V dropped 5 bases and J dropped 2; count of bases not matched to a gene: 1. The CDR3 consists of 13 residues. Looked up from germline, CDR1 is MNHNS and CDR2 is SASEGT. CDR3 protein: CASSPSGQETQYF. DNA of the CDR3: TGTGCCAGCAGTCCTAGCGGGCAAGAGACCCAGTACTTC.

The chain joins TRBV29-1 to TRBJ1-5; the match to TRBD1 covers 8 bases. The CDR3 length is 13 residues. With 6 bases clipped from V and 4 bases from J, the junction kept 5 bases outside the gene matches. CDR1 and CDR2 from the germline V gene are SQVTM and ANQGSEA. The CDR3 DNA sequence: TGCAGCGTGTCGGACAGGGCAAATCAGCCCCAGCATTTT. It specifies CSVSDRANQPQHF. Complete variable domain (other parts from reference TRBV29-1 and TRBJ1-5): SAVISQKPSRDICQRGTSLTIQCQVDSQVTMMFWYRQQPGQSLTLIATANQGSEATYESGFVIDKFPISRPNLTFSTLTVSNMSPEDSSIYLCSVSDRANQPQHFGDGTRLSIL.

This sequence joins TRBV6-5 and TRBJ1-1; D remains ambiguous. CDR1 and CDR2 from the germline V gene are MNHEY and SVGAGI. This CDR3 has 14 residues. V was trimmed by 7 bases and J by 6 bases, leaving 18 bases between them. CDR3 DNA: TGTGCCAGCAAACCGACACACCCGCGGGCTGAAGCTTTCTTT. It is translated as CASKPTHPRAEAFF.

The DNA for the CDR3 is TGTGCCAGCAGTGAAGCGCTTGGGGATACGCAGTATTTT. Amino acid sequence: CASSEALGDTQYF. The gene calls are TRBV6-1 and TRBJ2-3; D remains unclear. The germline V gene encodes CDR1 MNHNS and CDR2 SASEGT. The CDR3 spans 13 residues. The V end was cut by 0 bases, the J end by 6 bases, with 7 bases between.

Concerning this clone itself: A single base separates this from a much larger clone, so it may be a read error. The chain employs TRBV4-1 and TRBJ1-2, with D possibly TRBD1 on 6 matching bases. Germline V gives CDR1 MGHRA, CDR2 YSYEKL. The V and J ends lost 4 bases and 8 bases respectively, with 14 bases between them. The CDR3 spans 13 residues. CDR3: CASSRGGMSGYTF. The CDR3 DNA sequence: TGCGCCAGCAGCCGAGGGGGGATGTCCGGCTACACCTTC.

This chain connects TRBV5-6 to TRBJ1-3; 7 positions match TRBD1. Per germline, CDR1 SGHDT and CDR2 YYEEEE. The CDR3 loop spans 14 amino acids. Trimming took 4 bases from V and 9 from J; bases not matched to a gene: 10. The CDR3 coding sequence is TGTGCCAGCAGCCCCAAGGACAGGAGGGGCACCATATATTTT. Protein product: CASSPKDRRGTIYF.

This clone has just a few counts. The chain employs TRBV7-3 and TRBJ2-5; D gene ambiguous. The CDR3 covers 15 residues. V lost 2 bases to trimming and J lost 2 bases, with 12 bases between them. Germline-derived CDR1 and CDR2 are SGHTA and FQGTGA. The CDR3 nucleotides read TGTGCCAGCAGCTTATTGGGCGAAAGTCAAGAGACCCAGTACTTC. It encodes CASSLLGESQETQYF.

The V gene is TRBV10-3, the J gene TRBJ2-1; D possibly corresponds to TRBD1 (5 bases). The CDR3 totals 15 residues. The germline V gene encodes CDR1 ENHRY and CDR2 SYGVKD. Deletions cut 3 bases from V and 1 base from J, with 10 bases between. This CDR3 is CAISDGQGSYNEQFF. The CDR3 coding sequence is TGTGCCATCAGTGACGGGCAGGGTTCCTACAATGAGCAGTTCTTC.

The rearrangement joins TRBV2 to TRBJ1-1; 7 nucleotides match TRBD1. Trimming took 7 bases from V and 1 from J; bases not matched to a gene: 9. Germline CDR1 SNHLY, CDR2 FYNNEI. The CDR3 has 15 amino acids. The CDR3 sequence: CASTTTGRKNTEAFF. The CDR3 DNA reads TGTGCCAGCACCACGACAGGGCGGAAGAACACTGAAGCTTTCTTT.

The chain recombines TRBV2 with TRBJ1-5, with D unclear. Looked up from germline, CDR1 is SNHLY and CDR2 is FYNNEI. CDR3 length equals 13 residues. V was cut by 3 bases and J by 6 bases, with 9 bases left in between. CDR3 coding DNA: TGTGCCAGCAGTGACATGGCTGTTCAGCCCCAGCATTTT. Its translation: CASSDMAVQPQHF.

Regarding this clone: Other DNA sequences within the sample encode an identical CDR3. The chain carries TRBV7-3 and TRBJ1-1; 8 nucleotides align to TRBD1. The CDR3 consists of 14 residues. The germline gives CDR1 SGHTA, CDR2 FQGTGA. J gave up 5 bases and V 4 bases, and 6 bases lay outside the gene matches. CDR3 DNA sequence: TGTGCCAGCAGCTCAACAGGGGGTGGAACTGAAGCTTTCTTT. This sequence encodes CASSSTGGGTEAFF.